Following are 9 T cell receptor beta chains from one sample sequenced in a study of shared clonotypes between healthy human individuals. The data were produced by immunoSEQ multiplex PCR, yet TCRdb's version contains in-frame clones alone and is incomplete. This table holds some 380,000 clones, about 96% found once. The sample consisted of memory CD8+ T cells sorted from blood. Documented subset: CD45RO+ cells pooled with CCR7-negative TemRA cells. These TCRs come from a young man in good health.

This sequence joins TRBV14 and TRBJ2-7; D is possibly TRBD1 (5 bases). This CDR3 is built from 13 residues. Per germline, CDR1 SGHDN and CDR2 FVKESK. The V and J ends lost 6 bases and 5 bases respectively, with 14 bases between them. CDR3 sequence: CASSPIRGHEQYF. CDR3 bases: TGTGCCAGCAGTCCAATTAGGGGCCACGAGCAGTACTTC.

The rearrangement links TRBV4-2 to TRBJ2-6; possible D gene TRBD1, 5 bases. The germline gives CDR1 LGHNA, CDR2 YNFKEQ. There are 18 residues in the CDR3. Trimming removed 1 base from V and 0 bases from J, with 13 bases in between. The CDR3 is CASSQVRVQYSGANVLTF. The CDR3 DNA is TGTGCCAGCAGCCAAGTCAGGGTACAGTACTCTGGGGCCAACGTCCTGACTTTC.

The chain carries TRBV2 and TRBJ2-1; D is possibly TRBD2 (6 bases). CDR1 is SNHLY and CDR2 is FYNNEI in the germline V gene. The V gene lost 6 bases and the J gene lost 9 bases, with 24 bases spanning the gap. The CDR3 contains 16 residues. This chain's CDR3 is CASSDRLVVGGGEQFF. For the CDR3, the DNA is TGTGCCAGCAGCGATAGACTAGTAGTGGGGGGAGGTGAGCAGTTCTTC.

A single count supports this clone. This chain links TRBV11-2 with TRBJ2-1; D gene ambiguous. With 5 bases removed from V and 5 bases from J, the gap between germline ends came to 19 bases. The length of the CDR3 is 16 residues. Per germline, CDR1 SGHAT and CDR2 FQNNGV. The CDR3 protein is CASSHAIMGLDNEQFF. CDR3 DNA: TGTGCCAGCAGCCACGCAATTATGGGATTGGACAATGAGCAGTTCTTC. The variable domain in full, with the rest retrieved from reference TRBV11-2 and TRBJ2-1, is EAGVAQSPRYKIIEKRQSVAFWCNPISGHATLYWYQQILGQGPKLLIQFQNNGVVDDSQLPKDRFSAERLKGVDSTLKIQPAKLEDSAVYLCASSHAIMGLDNEQFFGPGTRLTVL.

The V call is TRBV7-9, the J call TRBJ2-1, with a weak D call TRBD2 (6 bases). V was pared by 10 bases and J by 0 bases, with 13 bases between. The V gene's germline CDR1 is SEHNR and CDR2 FQNEAQ (reference sequence). The CDR3 length is 14 residues. The CDR3 is CATGETSSYNEQFF. CDR3 nucleotide sequence: TGTGCCACGGGGGAGACTAGCTCCTACAATGAGCAGTTCTTC.

The CDR3 here is CASRPGQGNIQYF. The CDR3 DNA sequence: TGTGCCAGCAGGCCGGGACAGGGAAACATTCAGTACTTC. The chain couples TRBV6-6 to TRBJ2-4; 9 nucleotides match TRBD1. With 6 bases clipped from V and 6 bases from J, the junction kept 3 bases outside the gene matches. The CDR3 runs 13 residues. Germline loops: CDR1 MNHNY, CDR2 SVGAGI (reference sequence).

The gene calls are TRBV30 and TRBJ2-5, with D uncertain. The closer fit of TRBJ2-7 to the DNA end suggests the J call may be wrong. The V gene's germline CDR1 is GTSNPN and CDR2 SVGIG (reference sequence). The CDR3 totals 11 residues. Written as DNA, the CDR3 is TGTGCCTGGCGGCGAGCCTACGAGCAGTACTTC. Encoded protein: CAWRRAYEQYF.

This clone was counted a single time. The chain recombines TRBV5-4 with TRBJ2-2; no reliable D call. Germline V CDR1 and CDR2: SGHNT, YYREEE (reference sequence). There are 13 residues in the CDR3. V was shortened by 0 bases and J by 7 bases, with 7 bases between the two germline ends. For the CDR3, the DNA is TGTGCCAGCAGCTTGGGGCGAATCGGGGAGCTGTTTTTT. This gives the protein CASSLGRIGELFF.

This chain uses TRBV27 with TRBJ2-3, with 9 bases matching TRBD2. Losses at the gene ends were 2 bases for V and 9 bases for J; bases not matched to a gene: 9. From germline, CDR1 is MNHEY and CDR2 SMNVEV (reference sequence). This CDR3 has 15 amino acids. The chain's CDR3 is CASSLGGSGSGTQYF. CDR3 coding DNA: TGTGCCAGCAGTTTAGGGGGTAGCGGGAGTGGAACGCAGTATTTT.